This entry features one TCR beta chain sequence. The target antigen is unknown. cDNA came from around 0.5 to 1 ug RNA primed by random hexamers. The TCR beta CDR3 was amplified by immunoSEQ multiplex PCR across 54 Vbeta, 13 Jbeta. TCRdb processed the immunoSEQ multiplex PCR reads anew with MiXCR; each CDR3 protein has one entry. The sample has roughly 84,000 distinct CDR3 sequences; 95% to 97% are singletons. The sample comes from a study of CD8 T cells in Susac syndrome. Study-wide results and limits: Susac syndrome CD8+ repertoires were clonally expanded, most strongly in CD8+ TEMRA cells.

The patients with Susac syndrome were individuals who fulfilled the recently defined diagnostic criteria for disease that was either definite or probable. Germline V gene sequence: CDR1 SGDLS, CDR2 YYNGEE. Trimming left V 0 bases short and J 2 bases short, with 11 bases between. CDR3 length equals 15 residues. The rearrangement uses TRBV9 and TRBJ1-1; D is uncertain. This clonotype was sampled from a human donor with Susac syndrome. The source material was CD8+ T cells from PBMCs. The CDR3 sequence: CASSVGSGLNTEAFF. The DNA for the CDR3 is TGTGCCAGCAGCGTAGGGAGCGGGTTAAACACTGAAGCTTTCTTT.